What follows describes a single T cell receptor (beta chain). The antigen it binds to is not known. It has no much larger one-base neighbor in the sample; base qualities were not kept. This sample was taken from a study of post-analysis software for immune sequencing data (dated by TCRdb to the mid-2010s). Some background on the complete study: Recorded disease courses included relapsing-remitting, secondary progressive and progressive-relapsing multiple sclerosis, with some patients lacking subtype annotation. The multiple sclerosis patient repertoires were compared with 10 to 12 previously published healthy control repertoires from donors aged about 6 to 26 years. A subset of samples was prepared in parallel using single-end sample barcoding, then pooled and co-amplified after Illumina adapter ligation.

To demonstrate the VDJtools post-analysis software, the study profiled TCR beta repertoires from the peripheral blood of 13 young patients with multiple sclerosis. Multiple sclerosis patients were children and adolescents aged about 6 to 15 years. CDR1 is given as SQVTM and CDR2 as ANQGSEA, both from the germline V gene. From the cysteine through the phenylalanine, the CDR3 covers 14 amino acids. Only the CDR3 part of the read is kept: 42 bases, read in frame from the first base. Between the V and J ends, shortened by 7 bases and 2 bases respectively, the junction contains 17 bases. Overall study outcomes, separate from this receptor: Patients showed significantly higher frequencies than controls for a few TRBV segments, among them TRBV5-6, TRBV5-1 and TRBV20-1. Direct clustering with F measure showed strong co-clustering of samples prepared in the same batch, prompting a batch-effect correction. The multiple sclerosis patient group was slightly younger than the control group. Multiple sclerosis patients had significantly lower normalized Chao1 diversity than controls, a result that suggests substantial peripheral T-cell clonal expansion.

Library preparation was by PCR. The sequencer was an Illumina HiSeq 2500. Unique molecular identifiers were incorporated into TCR beta cDNA libraries to reduce PCR and sequencing biases. Approximately 500,000 cDNA molecules were obtained for every 1 to 10 million input T cells, so each molecule roughly corresponded to one T cell. Patient libraries were prepared and sequenced with the same protocol used for the earlier healthy control dataset. Within a given batch, samples were prepared together, multiplexed and sequenced on the same HiSeq lane. The authors' analysis ran thus. Raw barcoded reads were processed with MIGEC, discarding single-read molecular identifier groups before consensus assembly and CDR3 extraction. VDJtools was used for post-analysis of the clonotype tables, with diversity normalized by down-sampling every dataset to the smallest sample size. In repertoire overlap clustering, CDR3 amino acid sequences, but not nucleotide sequences, were matched to correct batch-related cross-sample contamination. TCRdb applied fastp at Q25 and MiXCR to the public reads, then kept only in-frame beta chains. Each CDR3 protein appears once, grouped with its most common genes and DNA. The V and J calls and clone size come from TCRdb's table, not from the authors' own analysis. This sample has hundreds of thousands of distinct CDR3 sequences in its table, and roughly three fifths of those were observed once. Together, the top ten hold approximately 10% of the sample.

The specimen was blood. The receptor comes from a girl aged 2 to 10 with multiple sclerosis. The rearranged chain carries TRBV29-1 and TRBJ2-5; a tentative D match to TRBD1 spans 7 bases. The nucleotide sequence reads TGCAGCGGCCGGCGGGACAGCCTACAAGAGACCCAGTACTTC. Its amino acids are CSGRRDSLQETQYF.